These T cell receptor beta chains were read from a single sample in a study of glioma-infiltrating T cells after dendritic cell vaccination. Produced via immunoSEQ multiplex PCR; TCRdb's table is partial and in-frame only. The repertoire holds around 32,000 clones, with 90% as singletons. The sequencing used blood, collected before dendritic cell vaccination. The receptor set was obtained from a human donor with glioblastoma. CDR3s include the opening cysteine and the closing phenylalanine or tryptophan. D genes are given only for firm matches. Rows may omit the clone size; those that give it use once, few, many or a size class.

D	size	V	J	DNA	CDR3
-	-	TRBV7-2	TRBJ2-1	TGTGCCAGCAGCTTAGAGGGGAAGGGTTGGCGGCACCTTTGGGATGAGCAGTTCTTC	CASSLEGKGWRHLWDEQFF
-	-	TRBV6-5	TRBJ2-5	TGTGCCAGCAGTTCCCTCGGGGAGACCCAGTACTTC	CASSSLGETQYF
TRBD1	-	TRBV7-2	TRBJ1-1	TGTGCCAGCAGGCACGACAGGGGATACACTGAAGCTTTCTTT	CASRHDRGYTEAFF
TRBD2	-	TRBV30	TRBJ2-5	TGTGCCTGGAGTGCCCTAAGGGCGGGGGATAGAGAGACCCAGTACTTC	CAWSALRAGDRETQYF
TRBD2	-	TRBV11-2	TRBJ2-4	TGTGCCAGCAGCCTGATAGCGGGGGGGCAAAACATTCAGTACTTC	CASSLIAGGQNIQYF
TRBD1	-	TRBV5-1	TRBJ1-1	TGCGCCAGCAGCTCCACGCGGACAGGGGTGGCTTTCTTT	CASSSTRTGVAFF
TRBD1	-	TRBV19	TRBJ2-2	TGTGCCAGTAATGTAGGGGGCGGTAACGGGGAGCTGTTTTTT	CASNVGGGNGELFF
-	-	TRBV11-2	TRBJ2-7	TGTGCCAGCAGACAAGACAGTCGCGAGCAGTACTTC	CASRQDSREQYF
-	-	TRBV5-1	TRBJ2-3	TGCGCCAGCAGCCGATCCGCCTGGGGGCAATACACAGATACGCAGTATTTT	CASSRSAWGQYTDTQYF
TRBD1	-	TRBV11-1	TRBJ2-3	TGTGCCAGCAGCCCCCAGTGGACAGGGGGGACAGATACGCAGTATTTT	CASSPQWTGGTDTQYF
-	-	TRBV30	TRBJ1-6	TGTGCCTGGGATGGACAGTCCAGGACTAATTCACCCCTCCACTTT	CAWDGQSRTNSPLHF
-	-	TRBV7-9	TRBJ2-2	TGTGCCAGCAGCTTAGTTAGGAGCGGGGAGCTGTTTTTT	CASSLVRSGELFF
TRBD1	-	TRBV27	TRBJ1-1	TGTGCCAGCAGGGGCCGGACAGGGTTACGGTGGGAAGCTTTCTTT	CASRGRTGLRWEAFF
-	-	TRBV19	TRBJ1-1	TGTGCCAGTTCCTGGGGCCGCGGGAACACTGAAGCTTTCTTT	CASSWGRGNTEAFF
-	once	TRBV25-1	TRBJ2-7	TGTGCCAGCTCGCCTCCCACGGGTCTCTCCTACGAGCAGTACTTC	CASSPPTGLSYEQYF
-	-	TRBV16	TRBJ1-3	TGTGCCAGCAGCCAAGGAAGGCCCGCGGGTCCGCCTGGAAACACCATATATTTT	CASSQGRPAGPPGNTIYF
TRBD1	few	TRBV6-4	TRBJ1-2	TGTGCCAGCAGAGCTGCAAGGGGGCTCTTCTATGGCTACACCTTC	CASRAARGLFYGYTF
-	-	TRBV2	TRBJ2-7	TGTGCCAGCAGATACGACAGGGAGGACGAGCAGTACTTC	CASRYDREDEQYF
TRBD1	-	TRBV6-6	TRBJ2-7	TGTGCCAGCATCAAAGGACAGGGCCGCTACGAGCAGTACTTC	CASIKGQGRYEQYF
TRBD1	-	TRBV5-1	TRBJ1-2	TGCGCCAGCAGCTTGGACAGGGGCTTCTATGGCTACACCTTC	CASSLDRGFYGYTF
-	-	TRBV11-2	TRBJ2-2	TGTGCCAGCAGCTTAGGCAGGGCTACCGGGGAGCTGTTTTTT	CASSLGRATGELFF
-	-	TRBV5-5	TRBJ1-1	TGTGCCAGCAGCTTGGAGCAGGGAATTTTCCCTGAAGCTTTCTTT	CASSLEQGIFPEAFF
-	-	TRBV20-1	TRBJ1-1	TGCAGTGCTAGACTGGACAGAGAAGCTTTCTTT	CSARLDREAFF
TRBD2	-	TRBV5-1	TRBJ2-5	TGCGCCAGCAGCTCAGCGGGGCAAGAGACCCAGTACTTC	CASSSAGQETQYF
TRBD1	-	TRBV5-1	TRBJ1-4	TGCGCCAGCAGCTTACAGGGGGATCATGAAAAACTGTTTTTT	CASSLQGDHEKLFF
TRBD2	once	TRBV5-4	TRBJ2-1	TGTGCCAGCACCATCCGGGGGGGGCATCATGAGCAGTTCTTC	CASTIRGGHHEQFF
-	-	TRBV6-1	TRBJ1-1	TGTGCCAGCACGCGGGGGAAGACTGAAGCTTTCTTT	CASTRGKTEAFF
TRBD2	-	TRBV6-5	TRBJ2-7	TGTGCCAGCAGTTACTCGATTAGCGGGGGCTACGAGCAGTACTTC	CASSYSISGGYEQYF
-	-	TRBV6-6	TRBJ1-4	TGTGCCAGCAGCCGGGACTACAATGAAAAACTGTTTTTT	CASSRDYNEKLFF
-	-	TRBV4-1	TRBJ1-6	TGCGCCAGCAGCCCCTTGGTCGTGGCTTTTAATTCACCCCTCCACTTT	CASSPLVVAFNSPLHF
TRBD2	-	TRBV12-5	TRBJ2-3	TGTGCTAGTGGTCGCGGGACTAGCAGCCGAGATACGCAGTATTTT	CASGRGTSSRDTQYF
-	-	TRBV21-1	TRBJ2-5	TGTGCCAGCAGCCAACGGACAGAAGAGCAGTACTTC	CASSQRTEEQYF
-	-	TRBV7-9	TRBJ1-1	TGTGCCAGCAGGTACCACACACAGGGCACCACTGAAGCTTTCTTT	CASRYHTQGTTEAFF
TRBD1	-	TRBV19	TRBJ2-2	TGTGCCAGTAGTATAGCGGGACAGGGGCGCGGGGAGCTGTTTTTT	CASSIAGQGRGELFF
-	-	TRBV7-2	TRBJ2-3	TGTGCCAGCAGCTTACAAGATACGCAGTATTTT	CASSLQDTQYF
TRBD2	-	TRBV5-1	TRBJ2-2	TGCGCCAGCAGCTCGGGAGGGCCTAACACCGGGGAGCTGTTTTTT	CASSSGGPNTGELFF
-	-	TRBV2	TRBJ2-7	TGTGCCAGCAGTGAATGGCAGTTGTACGAGCAGTACTTC	CASSEWQLYEQYF
-	-	TRBV19	TRBJ2-5	TGTGCCAGTAGGAAACGTGGACAAGCCCAAGAGACCCAGTACTTC	CASRKRGQAQETQYF
TRBD1	-	TRBV6-5	TRBJ1-1	TGTGCCACAGAGACAGGGAGGAGAAACACTGAAGCTTTCTTT	CATETGRRNTEAFF
TRBD1	-	TRBV6-6	TRBJ1-5	TGTGCCAGCAGTTATGTCCAGGGGGCGCGGCAGCCCCAGCATTTT	CASSYVQGARQPQHF
TRBD1	-	TRBV5-4	TRBJ2-3	TGTGCCAGCAGCGGAGAGACAGGGCCCAGGGCGGATACGCAGTATTTT	CASSGETGPRADTQYF
TRBD1	-	TRBV27	TRBJ2-7	TGTGCCAGCAAGAGGGCTGGGACAGGGGGGTTGGGCGAGCAGTACTTC	CASKRAGTGGLGEQYF
-	-	TRBV5-1	TRBJ2-3	TGCGCCAGCAGCTTTGTGTATTCGGCAGATACGCAGTATTTT	CASSFVYSADTQYF
-	-	TRBV5-6	TRBJ1-4	TGTGCCAGCCCCGGGGGGGGCAATAATGAAAAACTGTTTTTT	CASPGGGNNEKLFF
TRBD1	-	TRBV10-1	TRBJ1-1	TGCGCCAGCAGTGAGTCCTCCGGGACAGCGGGCACTGAAGCTTTCTTT	CASSESSGTAGTEAFF
TRBD1	-	TRBV7-6	TRBJ2-2	TGTGCCAGCAGCCTGGAGTGGACAGGGGACACCGGGGAGCTGTTTTTT	CASSLEWTGDTGELFF
-	-	TRBV5-1	TRBJ1-1	TGCGCCAGCCGATTTTTAGGGGAGGGCACTGAAGCTTTCTTT	CASRFLGEGTEAFF
-	-	TRBV18	TRBJ2-5	TGTGCCAGCTCACCACCGCGGGGCCAAGAGACCCAGTACTTC	CASSPPRGQETQYF
-	-	TRBV6-5	TRBJ1-5	TGTGCCAGCAGTCCGGCGGGAAACCAGCCCCAGCATTTT	CASSPAGNQPQHF
TRBD2	-	TRBV19	TRBJ2-1	TGTGCCAGTAGTATAGACGGTAGCGGGGGGAGCTCCTACAATGAGCAGTTCTTC	CASSIDGSGGSSYNEQFF
TRBD2	-	TRBV5-1	TRBJ2-2	TGCGCCAGCTTTACCTACAGCGGGGGGGCCGGGGAGCTGTTTTTT	CASFTYSGGAGELFF
-	-	TRBV6-1	TRBJ1-5	TGTGCCAGCAGCCTCCACAGGAATAGCAATCAGCCCCAGCATTTT	CASSLHRNSNQPQHF
-	-	TRBV27	TRBJ2-7	TGTGCCAGCAGTTTGGGTCCAGGGCTTAGGGTTGGTAACGAGCAGTACTTC	CASSLGPGLRVGNEQYF
TRBD2	-	TRBV18	TRBJ2-5	TGTGCCAGCTCACCTGGACTAGGGGAGACCCAGTACTTC	CASSPGLGETQYF
-	-	TRBV2	TRBJ2-3	TGTGCCAGCAGTGGAAGCGGCACAGATACGCAGTATTTT	CASSGSGTDTQYF
TRBD1	-	TRBV14	TRBJ1-6	TGTGCCAGCAGCTCGGACAGGTTCAATTCACCCCTCCACTTT	CASSSDRFNSPLHF
-	once	TRBV23-1	TRBJ2-4	TGCGCCAGCAGTCAATCTTATATCCTAGCCAAAAACATTCAGTACTTC	CASSQSYILAKNIQYF
TRBD1	once	TRBV19	TRBJ1-5	TGTGCCAGTAGCAACAGGGGGAAGGGGAGCAATCAGCCCCAGCATTTT	CASSNRGKGSNQPQHF
-	-	TRBV4-1	TRBJ1-1	TGCGCCAGCAGCCAATACCCACCGCCCCAAGGCGGTGCGAACACTGAAGCTTTCTTT	CASSQYPPPQGGANTEAFF
-	-	TRBV19	TRBJ1-3	TGTGCCAGTAGTATACAGATCTCTGGAAACACCATATATTTT	CASSIQISGNTIYF